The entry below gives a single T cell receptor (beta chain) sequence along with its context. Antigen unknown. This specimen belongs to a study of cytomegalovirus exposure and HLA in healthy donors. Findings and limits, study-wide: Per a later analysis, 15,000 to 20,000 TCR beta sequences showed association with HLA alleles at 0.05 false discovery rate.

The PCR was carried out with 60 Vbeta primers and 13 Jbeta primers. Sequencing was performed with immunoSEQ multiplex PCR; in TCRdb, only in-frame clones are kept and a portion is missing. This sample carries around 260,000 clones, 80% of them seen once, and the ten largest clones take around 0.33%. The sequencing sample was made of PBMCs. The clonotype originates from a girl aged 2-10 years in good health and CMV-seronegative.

Written as DNA, the CDR3 is TGTGCCAGCAGTCTCGGACTAGCGGGTGTTTACGAGCAGTACTTC. This gives the protein CASSLGLAGVYEQYF. This chain joins TRBV27 and TRBJ2-7, with 11 bases matching TRBD2. CDR3 size: 15 residues. V trimming: 5 bases; J trimming: 4 bases; junction bases outside the gene matches: 7. CDR1 MNHEY and CDR2 SMNVEV come from the germline V gene (reference sequence).